Below are 16 T cell receptor beta chains sequenced from a single sample in a study of blood T cell repertoires in COVID-19. Using immunoSEQ multiplex PCR, the repertoire was profiled, and TCRdb retains in-frame clones only, with some absent. The sample records 92,000 or so clones, approximately 75% being singletons. The specimen sequenced was peripheral blood. These receptors originate from a woman older than 75 with acute or convalescent COVID-19.

This clone has a handful of counts. V usage is TRBV7-9 and J usage is TRBJ2-2; D perhaps matches TRBD1 (5 bases). CDR1 SEHNR and CDR2 FQNEAQ come from the germline V gene (reference sequence). The CDR3 is 15 residues long. V gave up 5 bases and J gave up 2 bases, with 12 bases separating them. The CDR3 sequence is CASSPRVLNTGELFF. CDR3 in DNA: TGTGCCAGCAGCCCCAGGGTTCTAAACACCGGGGAGCTGTTTTTT.

This chain joins TRBV4-2 and TRBJ1-2; a weak D match, TRBD1 (5 bases). The CDR3 runs 16 residues. The germline V gene has CDR1 LGHNA and CDR2 YNFKEQ. V was shortened by 4 bases and J by 5 bases, with 20 bases between the two germline ends. The CDR3 nucleotides are TGTGCCAGCAGCCGAAGGGCACAGATGGGGGGTTATGGCTACACCTTC. It yields the protein CASSRRAQMGGYGYTF.

The chain is built from TRBV7-2 and TRBJ1-1, with 7 bases lining up with TRBD1. Per the germline V gene, CDR1 is SGHTA and CDR2 is FQGNSA. This CDR3 is 18 amino acids long. V lost 5 bases, J lost 2 bases, and 17 bases stayed unmatched. DNA for the CDR3: TGTGCCAGCAGCCCCTACTCTAGGGCAGGGGGTAGTAACACTGAAGCTTTCTTT. It yields the protein CASSPYSRAGGSNTEAFF.

The V call is TRBV7-3, the J call TRBJ1-2, with 8 bases lining up with TRBD1. The ends lost 4 bases at V and 4 bases at J; junction bases unmatched: 5. The CDR3 spans 14 residues. CDR1 is SGHTA and CDR2 is FQGTGA in the germline V gene. In DNA form, the CDR3 reads TGTGCCAGCAGCTCTACAGGGGGTTCCTATGGCTACACCTTC. Protein: CASSSTGGSYGYTF.

The chain employs TRBV6-6 and TRBJ2-2; the D gene is possibly TRBD1 (6 bases). The CDR3 runs 14 residues. CDR1 and CDR2 (germline): MNHNY, SVGAGI (reference sequence). Trimming stripped 6 bases from V and 1 base from J, with 9 bases between. The CDR3 loop reads CASRTGQNTGELFF. The CDR3 DNA follows: TGTGCCAGCAGAACGGGACAGAACACCGGGGAGCTGTTTTTT.

The chain couples TRBV4-2 to TRBJ2-3; maybe TRBD1 (6 bases). V was shortened by 4 bases and J by 4 bases, with 9 bases between the two germline ends. The V gene's germline CDR1 is LGHNA and CDR2 YNFKEQ. This CDR3 has 13 amino acids. CDR3 in DNA: TGTGCCAGCAGCCTCGAGGGGGCAGATACGCAGTATTTT. This translates into CASSLEGADTQYF.

This clone was counted between two and nine times. Here the CDR3 DNA reads TGCGCCAGCAGCTTGGATTTGCGTAGCGGGGGGGCGAGGTCAGAGACCCAGTACTTC. Its protein is CASSLDLRSGGARSETQYF. This chain links TRBV5-1 with TRBJ2-5; 11 bases are a match to TRBD2. V lost 0 bases and J lost 4; bases outside the gene matches: 14. The germline V gene has CDR1 SGHRS and CDR2 YFSETQ. CDR3 size: 19 residues. Full variable domain (remainder filled in from reference TRBV5-1 and TRBJ2-5): KAGVTQTPRYLIKTRGQQVTLSCSPISGHRSVSWYQQTPGQGLQFLFEYFSETQRNKGNFPGRFSGRQFSNSRSEMNVSTLELGDSALYLCASSLDLRSGGARSETQYFGPGTRLLVL.

The chain recombines TRBV5-4 with TRBJ2-3; tentative D call: TRBD2 (5 bases). Germline CDR1 and CDR2: SGHNT and YYREEE (reference sequence). V lost 4 bases, J lost 4 bases, and 13 bases lay in between. This CDR3 region has 14 residues. This CDR3 is CASSDRAEADTQYF. As DNA, the CDR3 is TGTGCCAGCAGCGACCGGGCGGAGGCAGATACGCAGTATTTT.

This clone has a handful of counts. V and J are TRBV18 and TRBJ1-3; D ambiguous. Germline V gene lookup returns CDR1 KGHSH and CDR2 LQKENI. Trimming left V 3 bases short and J 0 bases short, with 12 bases between. The CDR3 length is 16 residues. Here the CDR3 reads CASSPGGSRSGNTIYF. The CDR3 coding sequence is TGTGCCAGCTCACCGGGAGGGTCCCGCTCTGGAAACACCATATATTTT.

The J gene is TRBJ1-1, the V gene TRBV12-5, with D possibly matching TRBD1 (5 bases). CDR3 length equals 14 residues. Germline V gives CDR1 LGHNT, CDR2 FRNRAP. Trimming removed 7 bases at V and 1 base at J, with 13 bases between. The CDR3 nucleotides read TGTGCTAGTGACTTGGGGGGAAGGAACACTGAAGCTTTCTTT. It specifies CASDLGGRNTEAFF.

The chain uses TRBV15 and TRBJ1-1; D call uncertain. V lost 0 bases, J lost 4 bases, and 6 bases lay in between. This CDR3 has 13 residues. CDR1 LNHNV and CDR2 YYDKDF come from the germline V gene (reference sequence). In DNA, the CDR3 is TGTGCCACCAGCAGAGATAGACTCACTGAAGCTTTCTTT. As protein: CATSRDRLTEAFF.

The chain employs TRBV27 and TRBJ2-1; D is uncertain. Looked up from germline, CDR1 is MNHEY and CDR2 is SMNVEV (reference sequence). The CDR3 contains 15 residues. V shed 6 bases and J shed 0 bases, with 12 bases lying between them. The CDR3 bases are TGTGCCAGCAGACAAGACTCATCCTCCTACAATGAGCAGTTCTTC. This gives the protein CASRQDSSSYNEQFF.

This clone was recorded a few times. Different DNA sequences within this sample yield the same CDR3. V gene TRBV7-3 combines with J gene TRBJ1-1, with D unclear. V gave up 5 bases and J gave up 1 base, with 8 bases separating them. This CDR3 is 13 amino acids long. The germline V gene has CDR1 SGHTA and CDR2 FQGTGA. CDR3 nucleotide sequence: TGTGCCAGCAGCCTCAGACAGAACACTGAAGCTTTCTTT. As protein: CASSLRQNTEAFF.

The V and J genes are TRBV12-3 or TRBV12-4 and TRBJ1-1; D may be TRBD1 (6 bases). The length of the CDR3 is 11 residues. The V gene lost 6 bases and the J gene lost 7 bases, with 9 bases spanning the gap. The CDR3 DNA reads as TGTGCCAGCAGGCTGACAGGTGAAGCTTTCTTT. Translating it yields CASRLTGEAFF.

The gene calls are TRBV18 and TRBJ1-6, with 9 positions matching TRBD1. Germline V gene data show CDR1 as KGHSH and CDR2 as LQKENI. The CDR3 spans 15 residues. The junction had 3 bases not matched to a gene; V was cut back by 2 bases and J by 7 bases. In DNA form, the CDR3 reads TGTGCCAGCTCACCAGGGACAGGGCACAATTCACCCCTCCACTTT. Its translation: CASSPGTGHNSPLHF.

The gene calls are TRBV6-2 or TRBV6-3 and TRBJ2-7; 10 bases align to TRBD1. Looked up from germline, CDR1 is MNHEY and CDR2 is SVGEGT. The CDR3 runs to 17 residues. V gave up 4 bases and J gave up 5 bases; unmatched junction bases: 14. The CDR3 DNA reads as TGTGCCAGCAGTTCCCACCGGCTTTGGGACAGGGGTCACGAGCAGTACTTC. Amino acid sequence: CASSSHRLWDRGHEQYF.